This T cell receptor (beta chain) stems from a study of T cells in Graves' hyperthyroidism and ophthalmopathy. Amplified regions were TCR beta CDR3 sequences from RNA transcripts. The HTBI primer set drove a first-round RT-PCR of the TCR CDR3. TCRdb processed the multiplex PCR reads anew with MiXCR; each CDR3 protein has one entry. The sample shows fewer than 350,000 distinct CDR3 sequences, roughly 18% of them seen only once. The CDR3 totals 12 residues. V was clipped by 5 bases and J by 5 bases, with 12 bases between them. The germline V gene has CDR1 GTSNPN and CDR2 SVGIG (reference sequence). In this sample, this clonotype turned up once. An approximately 10 ml volume of fresh peripheral blood provided the PBMCs.

The sample taken for sequencing was blood. This sequence was found in a woman aged 45-65 years with Graves' hyperthyroidism. The chain carries TRBV30 and TRBJ1-1; D is possibly TRBD1 (6 bases). CDR3 bases: TGTGCCTGGGGGGGGGCGAGAACTGAAGCTTTCTTT. Amino acid sequence: CAWGGARTEAFF.